The rows below give T cell receptor beta chains drawn from one sample of a study of T cells in localized non-small cell lung cancer. Produced via immunoSEQ multiplex PCR; TCRdb's table is partial and in-frame only. The sample contains about 33,000 clones, roughly 90% of which appear only once. The material sequenced was peripheral blood, taken before any cancer treatment. These receptors were collected from a man aged 40-75 years with stage I lung adenocarcinoma. The conserved cysteine and the conserved F or W are not part of the CDR3 here. The D gene is left open where the match is weak.

cdr3_aa: ASSPAVLQGRRGYT
d_call: .
j_call: TRBJ1-2
v_call: TRBV18

cdr3_aa: ANGLDRDQETQY
d_call: TRBD1
j_call: TRBJ2-5
v_call: TRBV9

cdr3_aa: ASGANTDTQY
d_call: .
j_call: TRBJ2-3
v_call: TRBV2

cdr3_aa: ASATGSPSYNEQF
d_call: .
j_call: TRBJ2-1
v_call: TRBV9

cdr3_aa: ASSLRDRGLWNQPQH
d_call: TRBD1
j_call: TRBJ1-5
v_call: TRBV7-3

cdr3_aa: ASVLDRGFANEQF
d_call: TRBD1
j_call: TRBJ2-1
v_call: TRBV6-6

cdr3_aa: ASRPNQGATYEQY
d_call: TRBD1
j_call: TRBJ2-7
v_call: TRBV5-4

cdr3_aa: AWSVLTGRNNEQF
d_call: .
j_call: TRBJ2-1
v_call: TRBV30

cdr3_aa: ASSVVLKGQGAGGNTEAF
d_call: TRBD1
j_call: TRBJ1-1
v_call: TRBV2

cdr3_aa: ASRGTGNTEAF
d_call: .
j_call: TRBJ1-1
v_call: TRBV27

cdr3_aa: AISRSREETQY
d_call: .
j_call: TRBJ2-5
v_call: TRBV10-3

cdr3_aa: AWRLVGNTEAF
d_call: .
j_call: TRBJ1-1
v_call: TRBV30

cdr3_aa: ASSVEGTSGEKLF
d_call: .
j_call: TRBJ1-4
v_call: TRBV9

cdr3_aa: AWQTGTGKGSYNSPLH
d_call: TRBD1
j_call: TRBJ1-6
v_call: TRBV30

cdr3_aa: ASSIAGRSNEKLF
d_call: .
j_call: TRBJ1-4
v_call: TRBV19

cdr3_aa: ATTGYTEAF
d_call: .
j_call: TRBJ1-1
v_call: TRBV6-6

cdr3_aa: AWSIGSGGNTDTQY
d_call: TRBD2
j_call: TRBJ2-3
v_call: TRBV30

cdr3_aa: ASSPHPATNEKLF
d_call: .
j_call: TRBJ1-4
v_call: TRBV9

cdr3_aa: TSSQSLTSGDTQY
d_call: .
j_call: TRBJ2-3
v_call: TRBV1

cdr3_aa: ASSQDAVWSYNEQF
d_call: .
j_call: TRBJ2-1
v_call: TRBV14

cdr3_aa: ASSFGTASYEQY
d_call: TRBD1
j_call: TRBJ2-7
v_call: TRBV5-6

cdr3_aa: ASSFSGGGYT
d_call: .
j_call: TRBJ1-2
v_call: TRBV7-6

cdr3_aa: ASSPGGAGEQF
d_call: .
j_call: TRBJ2-1
v_call: TRBV11-2

cdr3_aa: ASSLGDIAPLH
d_call: .
j_call: TRBJ1-6
v_call: TRBV7-9

cdr3_aa: ASSLVGAEPNSPLH
d_call: .
j_call: TRBJ1-6
v_call: TRBV5-1

cdr3_aa: ASETGIQAF
d_call: .
j_call: TRBJ1-1
v_call: TRBV30

cdr3_aa: ASSGDGEAF
d_call: .
j_call: TRBJ1-1
v_call: TRBV10-2

cdr3_aa: ASSHKPGQGDEKLF
d_call: TRBD1
j_call: TRBJ1-4
v_call: TRBV18

cdr3_aa: ASSEVLGTVEEQY
d_call: .
j_call: TRBJ2-7
v_call: TRBV6-1

cdr3_aa: ASSVREDEQF
d_call: .
j_call: TRBJ2-1
v_call: TRBV10-1

cdr3_aa: ASSWGGTGDAGELF
d_call: TRBD1
j_call: TRBJ2-2
v_call: TRBV7-8

cdr3_aa: ASSPYSRVDEKLF
d_call: .
j_call: TRBJ1-4
v_call: TRBV14

cdr3_aa: ASSRDGGNEKLF
d_call: .
j_call: TRBJ1-4
v_call: TRBV6-5

cdr3_aa: ASSWGSGGANVLT
d_call: .
j_call: TRBJ2-6
v_call: TRBV11-2

cdr3_aa: ASSPKPILATNTEAF
d_call: .
j_call: TRBJ1-1
v_call: TRBV13

cdr3_aa: ASSLGAMNTEAF
d_call: .
j_call: TRBJ1-1
v_call: TRBV19

cdr3_aa: ASSLYRGYGYT
d_call: .
j_call: TRBJ1-2
v_call: TRBV5-1

cdr3_aa: ASSVGPDGTDSPLH
d_call: .
j_call: TRBJ1-6
v_call: TRBV9

cdr3_aa: ATRGGFQETQY
d_call: .
j_call: TRBJ2-5
v_call: TRBV6-6

cdr3_aa: AWSVGQRYEQY
d_call: TRBD1
j_call: TRBJ2-7
v_call: TRBV30

cdr3_aa: ASVTGNYGYT
d_call: TRBD1
j_call: TRBJ1-2
v_call: TRBV19

cdr3_aa: ASSQPDRGQGEAF
d_call: TRBD1
j_call: TRBJ1-1
v_call: TRBV4-2

cdr3_aa: ASSLVGASPTYT
d_call: .
j_call: TRBJ1-2
v_call: TRBV7-2

cdr3_aa: ASSVGGGEGQPQH
d_call: .
j_call: TRBJ1-5
v_call: TRBV9

cdr3_aa: ASSHQDTGELF
d_call: .
j_call: TRBJ2-2
v_call: TRBV19

cdr3_aa: AWSRRASTNEKLF
d_call: .
j_call: TRBJ1-4
v_call: TRBV30

cdr3_aa: AISEVVRGGNEQY
d_call: .
j_call: TRBJ2-7
v_call: TRBV10-3

cdr3_aa: ASSLGAPTGRGSYEQY
d_call: .
j_call: TRBJ2-7
v_call: TRBV7-9

cdr3_aa: ASSLTVNTEAF
d_call: .
j_call: TRBJ1-1
v_call: TRBV11-3

cdr3_aa: ASSLAHRGLGYNEQF
d_call: TRBD1
j_call: TRBJ2-1
v_call: TRBV5-6

cdr3_aa: ASSPDLNDEQY
d_call: .
j_call: TRBJ2-7
v_call: TRBV5-1

cdr3_aa: ASSVSGSYEQY
d_call: .
j_call: TRBJ2-7
v_call: TRBV2

cdr3_aa: ASSFRPGADNEQF
d_call: .
j_call: TRBJ2-1
v_call: TRBV5-5

cdr3_aa: ASSLYTGGGVTDTQY
d_call: .
j_call: TRBJ2-3
v_call: TRBV5-1

cdr3_aa: ASSAEGRGMRY
d_call: .
j_call: TRBJ2-7
v_call: TRBV6-1

cdr3_aa: ASSVSGLNYGYT
d_call: .
j_call: TRBJ1-2
v_call: TRBV9

cdr3_aa: ASSQEGNQPQH
d_call: .
j_call: TRBJ1-5
v_call: TRBV6-1